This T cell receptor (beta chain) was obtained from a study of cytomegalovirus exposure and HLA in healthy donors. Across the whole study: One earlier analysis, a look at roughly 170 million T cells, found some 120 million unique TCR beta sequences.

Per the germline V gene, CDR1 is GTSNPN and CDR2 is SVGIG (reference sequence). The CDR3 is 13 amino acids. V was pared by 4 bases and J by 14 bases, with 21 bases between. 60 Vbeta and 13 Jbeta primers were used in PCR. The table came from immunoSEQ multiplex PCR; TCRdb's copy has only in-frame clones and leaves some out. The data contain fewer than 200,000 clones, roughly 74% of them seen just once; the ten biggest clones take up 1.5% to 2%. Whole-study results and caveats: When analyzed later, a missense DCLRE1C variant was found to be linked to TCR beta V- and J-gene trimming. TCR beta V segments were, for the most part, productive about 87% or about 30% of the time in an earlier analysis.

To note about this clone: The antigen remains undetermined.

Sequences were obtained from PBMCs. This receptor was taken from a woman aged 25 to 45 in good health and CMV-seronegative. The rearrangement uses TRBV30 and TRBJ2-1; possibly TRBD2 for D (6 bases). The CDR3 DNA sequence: TGTGCCTGGACAGCTAGCGTTCCCTCACGTGAGTTCTTC. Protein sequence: CAWTASVPSREFF.